This TCR beta chain came from a study of T cells after yellow fever vaccination. Findings of the study overall: Subsequent booster samples again held most clones from primary vaccination (under 98% CD4, 85% to 90% CD8).

Per germline, CDR1 DFQATT and CDR2 SNEGSKA (reference sequence). This CDR3 contains 17 residues. Trimming removed 5 bases from V and 1 base from J; junction bases left unmatched: 13. This clonotype has a count of ten or more. Its specificity is not known. TCRdb independently ran MiXCR on the 5' RACE reads; one entry per CDR3 protein. This table has roughly 310,000 distinct CDR3 sequences, around 3.6% appearing once. Sequencing used PBMCs, obtained on the day of the yellow fever booster vaccination. The chain carries TRBV20-1 and TRBJ2-3; TRBD2 matches at 9 bases. The origin of this receptor is a man between 18 and 35 years old who received the YFV17D yellow fever vaccine. CDR3 sequence reads: CSAGRGDSGGGTDTQYF. The CDR3, as DNA: TGCAGTGCTGGAAGGGGAGATAGCGGGGGAGGCACAGATACGCAGTATTTT.